This T cell receptor (beta chain) appears in the sequencing data of a study of T cell changes during pregnancy in multiple sclerosis. Trimming removed 8 bases from V and 8 bases from J, with 9 bases in between. This CDR3 has 11 residues. Germline V lookup: CDR1 MNHNS, CDR2 SASEGT. Only in-frame clones appear in the TCRdb table, and some are missing; sequencing was by immunoSEQ multiplex PCR. The sample holds under 80,000 clones, over 80% seen once. The chain recombines TRBV6-1 with TRBJ1-4; perhaps TRBD1 as D (5 bases). This sequence was found in a female donor with multiple sclerosis, enrolled in a pregnancy study. Sample: peripheral blood, taken before pregnancy. The CDR3 DNA is TGTGCCAGCGGGACTTGGGAAAAACTGTTTTTT. Amino acid sequence: CASGTWEKLFF.